Listed here are 15 T cell receptor beta chains from one sample, sequenced in a study. From the 5' RACE reads, TCRdb called clonotypes with MiXCR, one entry per CDR3 protein. The sample has over 50,000 distinct CDR3 sequences, more than 25% seen once. Sequenced input: tumor-infiltrating naive CD4+ T cells sorted from the breast tumor. Noted subset: naive CD4+ T cells, CD4+CD45RA+CD25-. The receptors originated from a female donor with breast cancer.

This clonotype was found many times. V usage is TRBV5-1 and J usage is TRBJ1-2; 9 positions agree with TRBD1. The length of the CDR3 is 15 residues. Germline CDR1 reads SGHRS; CDR2 reads YFSETQ. The J segment lost 5 bases and the V segment lost 4 bases, leaving 9 bases of the junction unmatched. The chain's CDR3 is CASSQRTGGGYGYTF. The CDR3 DNA sequence: TGCGCCAGCAGCCAACGTACAGGGGGCGGTTATGGCTACACCTTC. The full variable domain, in which reference TRBV5-1 and TRBJ1-2 provide the parts outside the CDR3, is KAGVTQTPRYLIKTRGQQVTLSCSPISGHRSVSWYQQTPGQGLQFLFEYFSETQRNKGNFPGRFSGRQFSNSRSEMNVSTLELGDSALYLCASSQRTGGGYGYTFGSGTRLTVV.

V is TRBV5-8 and J is TRBJ2-2; no clear D. CDR3 size: 15 residues. Germline V gene sequence: CDR1 SGHTS, CDR2 YDEGEE. V was trimmed by 4 bases and J by 5 bases, leaving 15 bases between them. In nucleotides, the CDR3 is TGTGCCAGCAGCCCGGAACCGAAACCGACCGGGGAGCTGTTTTTT. Translated: CASSPEPKPTGELFF.

This clonotype has a handful of counts. V usage is TRBV3-1 and J usage is TRBJ2-7, with TRBD2 matching over 12 bases. V lost 0 bases, J lost 3 bases, and 9 bases stayed unmatched. CDR1 and CDR2 from the germline V gene are LGHDT and YNNKEL (reference sequence). This CDR3 is 18 amino acids long. The CDR3 nucleotides are TGTGCCAGCAGCCAAGAGGCCCTAGCGGGGGGGCACCTCTACGAGCAGTACTTC. Its translation is CASSQEALAGGHLYEQYF.

This clonotype was detected a few times. The J gene is TRBJ1-2, the V gene TRBV28; D may be TRBD1 (5 bases). The ends were cut back, 3 bases at V and 1 base at J, with 9 bases in the middle. Germline V gene data show CDR1 as MDHEN and CDR2 as SYDVKM. The CDR3 totals 14 residues. The CDR3 here is CASSFGHFNYGYTF. CDR3 DNA: TGTGCCAGCAGTTTTGGACACTTTAACTATGGCTACACCTTC.

The gene calls are TRBV27 and TRBJ1-1, with a weak D call TRBD1 (6 bases). This CDR3 contains 12 residues. The germline V gene encodes CDR1 MNHEY and CDR2 SMNVEV (reference sequence). The V gene lost 5 bases and the J gene lost 7 bases, with 11 bases spanning the gap. The CDR3 nucleotides are TGTGCCAGCAGTGTCAGGGGCGGTGAAGCTTTCTTT. Translation: CASSVRGGEAFF.

Ten or more counts support this clonotype. V is TRBV24-1 and J is TRBJ2-6; D might be TRBD1 or TRBD2, each matching 6 bases. CDR3 length equals 18 residues. Germline V gives CDR1 KGHDR, CDR2 SFDVKD. Trimming took 7 bases from V and 5 from J, leaving 23 bases between them. CDR3 nucleotide sequence: TGTGCCACCAGCGTGATCCCCTCCCGGGGGCGAAGGGCCAACGTCCTGACTTTC. Translation gives CATSVIPSRGRRANVLTF.

In this sample, this clonotype turned up many times. The J gene is TRBJ2-2, the V gene TRBV9; the D is unclear. The CDR3 is made up of 15 amino acids. The V and J ends lost 0 bases and 0 bases respectively, with 6 bases between them. CDR1 and CDR2 from the germline V gene are SGDLS and YYNGEE. The CDR3 reads CASSVGHANTGELFF. The CDR3 DNA reads TGTGCCAGCAGCGTAGGTCACGCGAACACCGGGGAGCTGTTTTTT.

The CDR3 sequence is CASTGQSNTGELFF. The DNA of the CDR3 is TGTGCCAGCACCGGGCAGTCGAACACCGGGGAGCTGTTTTTT. The chain is built from TRBV12-3 or TRBV12-4 and TRBJ2-2, with D uncertain. V was cut by 7 bases and J by 0 bases, with 9 bases left in between. The CDR3 is 14 amino acids.

Only one count was recorded for this clonotype. The chain couples TRBV7-3 to TRBJ2-1, with a possible D match to TRBD1 (6 bases). There are 15 residues in the CDR3. V lost 5 bases, J lost 1 base, and 12 bases lay in between. The germline V gene encodes CDR1 SGHTA and CDR2 FQGTGA. The CDR3 region is CASSRDKRSYNEQFF. CDR3 coding DNA: TGTGCCAGCAGCCGGGACAAAAGATCCTACAATGAGCAGTTCTTC.

This clonotype showed up just a few times. As DNA, the CDR3 is TGCAGTGCTGCGGGGGAGGGGCCAGAGACCCAGTACTTC. Translated: CSAAGEGPETQYF. The chain is built from TRBV20-1 and TRBJ2-5; 7 nucleotides agree with TRBD2. V dropped 5 bases and J dropped 4; count of bases not matched to a gene: 7. Germline loops: CDR1 DFQATT, CDR2 SNEGSKA (reference sequence). The CDR3 runs 13 residues.

The sample holds a few counts of this clonotype. This chain connects TRBV6-5 to TRBJ2-7; weak D call: TRBD2 (7 bases). The CDR3 has 14 residues. Germline lookup yields CDR1 MNHEY and CDR2 SVGAGI. V was pared by 2 bases and J by 3 bases, with 11 bases between. CDR3 in amino acids: CASSYRGGGYEQYF. The CDR3, as DNA: TGTGCCAGCAGTTACCGGGGAGGGGGCTACGAGCAGTACTTC.

V usage is TRBV6-5 and J usage is TRBJ2-1, with D unresolved. Germline V gene sequence: CDR1 MNHEY, CDR2 SVGAGI. V lost 5 bases, J lost 4 bases, and 6 bases lay in between. The CDR3 contains 12 residues. The CDR3 DNA follows: TGTGCCAGCAGTGAGCATTACAATGAGCAGTTCTTC. Its protein product is CASSEHYNEQFF.

This clonotype occurred a few times. The gene calls are TRBV6-1 and TRBJ1-3; D is possibly TRBD1 (5 bases). The germline V gene encodes CDR1 MNHNS and CDR2 SASEGT. The V end lost 4 bases, the J end lost 5 bases, and 21 bases lay between the germline ends. The CDR3 spans 17 residues. CDR3 coding DNA: TGTGCCAGCAGTGGGGGGTCGGTATGGGTTAGCAGAAACACCATATATTTT. Encoded protein: CASSGGSVWVSRNTIYF.

In its sample, this clonotype is medium-sized. The chain carries TRBV7-2 and TRBJ2-5; 11 positions agree with TRBD2. CDR1 is SGHTA, CDR2 FQGNSA, per germline. This CDR3 spans 15 amino acids. The V and J ends lost 5 bases and 5 bases, in that order; junction bases with no gene match: 7. The CDR3 region has the DNA TGTGCCAGCAGCCCACTAGCGGGAGTCAGGGAGACCCAGTACTTC. Amino acids: CASSPLAGVRETQYF.

This clonotype was observed a single time. The rearrangement links TRBV20-1 to TRBJ2-7; 10 nucleotides match TRBD2. CDR3 length: 17 amino acids. The germline V gene has CDR1 DFQATT and CDR2 SNEGSKA (reference sequence). J lost 1 base, V lost 6 bases, and 15 bases had no gene match. CDR3 nucleotides: TGCAGTGCCGTCCCGGGACTAGCGTGGTACTCTTCCTACGAGCAGTACTTC. It is translated as CSAVPGLAWYSSYEQYF.